These 2 T cell receptor beta chains originate from one sample sequenced in a study of blood T cells in healthy people across ages. Primers used in a second PCR of about 6 to 11 cycles were a sample-barcoded 5' primer and a J-beta primer mix. TCRdb analysed the 5' RACE reads with MiXCR anew, one entry per CDR3 protein. Here the sample spans about 590,000 distinct CDR3 sequences, about 30% being singletons. Sequenced sample: blood. The receptors were gathered from a woman older than 75 in good health.

Ten or more counts support this clonotype. The rearrangement links TRBV3-1 to TRBJ2-7, with TRBD1 identical over 10 bases. Germline V gene sequence: CDR1 LGHDT, CDR2 YNNKEL (reference sequence). The CDR3 sequence is 15 residues long. Trimming removed 4 bases from V and 2 bases from J; junction bases left unmatched: 5. Here the CDR3 reads CASSPDRGPPYEQYF. The CDR3 DNA follows: TGTGCCAGCAGCCCCGACAGGGGGCCTCCCTACGAGCAGTACTTC.

This clonotype was seen repeatedly, ten times or more. The chain employs TRBV6-1 and TRBJ1-5; D may be TRBD1 (5 bases). The CDR3 runs to 15 residues. Germline V gene sequence: CDR1 MNHNS, CDR2 SASEGT. Trimming took off 1 base at V and 6 bases at J, with 13 bases between the two ends. The CDR3 reads CASSEVQGRSQPQHF. The CDR3 DNA follows: TGTGCCAGCAGTGAAGTCCAGGGACGGAGTCAGCCCCAGCATTTT.